This T cell receptor beta chain was found in a study of shared clonotypes between healthy human individuals (dated by TCRdb to 2018 to 2021). Context from the whole study: The cohort comprised two women and a few men aged 18 to 49 years. To increase sequencing depth and limit assay-specific biases, different laboratories used diverse techniques to prepare libraries and sequence TCR repertoires. Per donor, leukapheresis produced somewhere between about 0.94 and 10 billion PBMCs. For each donor, CD4 naive and CD4 memory were each run on three plates, CD8 naive on two plates, and CD8 memory on one plate. The study deeply sequenced blood TCR repertoires of five healthy adults to estimate repertoire size and the extent of clonotype sharing between individuals. Broader findings and caveats from the paper: Even with the large sequencing depth, rarefaction of the sorted-subset datasets indicated that sequencing was incomplete. Naive subsets generally had larger estimated clonotype richness than memory subsets. Sampling was restricted to blood, and TCR repertoires in tissue are likely to differ from TCR repertoires in blood. Across a handful of donors, about 4.5% of naive CD4, roughly 3.4% of naive CD8, around 2.5% of memory CD4, and approximately 0.4% of memory CD8 clonotypes were shared. The small number of donors limited the genetic and exposure-history diversity represented. Compared with non-shared clonotypes, the clonotypes found in all four sorted-subset donors had higher generation probabilities. Based on pairwise subsampling, the degree of clonotype sharing among donors was expected to be affected by sequencing depth.

TCR CDR3 regions were amplified from genomic DNA by multiplex PCR using the deep immunoSEQ assay. For each cell subset, the extracted genomic DNA was distributed evenly across all wells of several immunoSEQ 96-well plates, and each plate served as one replicate. For sorted subsets, about 200 ng genomic DNA, equal to approximately 30,000 T cell genomes, was loaded into each replicate PCR. Purified libraries were measured with a Qubit 3.0 fluorometer, size-checked on a Bioanalyzer 2100, and measured again with the KAPA Library Quantification kit. A separate single-read 150-cycle Illumina NextSeq 550 flow cell was used to sequence each immunoSEQ 96-well plate. The paper's processing steps were these. Because the immunoSEQ output included only junctional sequences and no quality scores, the filtering could not be the same as the filtering used for full-length reads. To assign V/J genes and CDR3, sequences were annotated using PyIR, a Python wrapper for IgBLAST v1.9, with IMGT germline references. Any read was removed if the V/J assignment was weak (E-value above 1e-6), the CDR3 was missing, or the read contained stop codons, out-of-frame junctions, or ambiguous translated residues. V3J clonotypes were defined by identical inferred V gene, J gene, and CDR3 amino acid sequence. The percentage overlap between two repertoires was calculated by dividing the number of shared unique clonotypes by the size of the smaller repertoire. Three approaches were used to assess repertoire richness: RTK rarefaction, the Chao1 estimator, and Recon v2.1 estimates of unobserved clonotypes. OLGA was used to compute generation probabilities for all TCRbeta clonotypes that the gDNA method yielded from several donors. The table was pulled from immuneACCESS by TCRdb, which kept in-frame rearrangements only. Such tables lose some clones; where checked, under half of the loss comes from unresolved V genes, and the rest has no known cause. From that table come the V and J calls and clone size; the DNA was used to work out D and trimming. The sample has 2 million to 2.5 million clones on record, nearly 97% of them singletons. In total, the top ten clones hold roughly 0.13% of the sample.

Concerning this clone: Its antigen is not yet known. Base qualities were left out, and no much larger clone turns up one base away.

The donors were healthy, HIV-negative adults who had no recently reported acute infections or vaccinations. Every donor was a Caucasian adult residing in Nashville, Tennessee, USA. CD4+ T cells were enriched through magnetic negative selection, after which naive cells were positively selected on CD45RA and the remaining negative fraction served as the memory subset. After blood collection by leukapheresis, PBMCs were isolated using Ficoll-Histopaque density gradient centrifugation and then cryopreserved in the vapor phase of liquid nitrogen. Analytical flow cytometry was used to check the purity and quantity of each magnetically sorted T cell population. Genomic DNA was isolated from each sorted fraction and quantified by UV absorbance on a Nanodrop 2000c. Sequencing was performed on naive CD4+ T cells sorted from blood. The cell subset or site label, as the study defines it: CD45RA+ positively selected. This TCR was sampled from a man between 18 and 35 years old in good health.

The CDR3 corresponds to CASSLYGGRGALTYEQYF. The DNA reads as follows: TGTGCCAGCAGTTTATATGGGGGTAGGGGCGCCCTGACCTACGAGCAGTACTTC. The rearranged segments are TRBV27 and TRBJ2-7; the D gene could be TRBD1 or TRBD2, each one agreeing over 5 bases. Trimming costs V 1 base and J 2 bases, and their ends lie 21 bases apart. The CDR3 runs 18 residues from the cysteine to the phenylalanine. The DNA shown is the 54-base CDR3, in frame from base 1. Looking up the germline V gene (reference sequence) yields CDR1 MNHEY and CDR2 SMNVEV.